A single T cell receptor beta chain is shown here with its context. In the original analysis: Amplification from reference gene primers served as the basis for estimated nucleated cell counts. Data came from immunoSEQ multiplex PCR; TCRdb stores just in-frame clones and leaves some out. That table is the source of V, J and clone size, and D and trimming were worked out from the DNA. In the table there are over 200,000 clones, approximately 81% of which are singletons. This specimen belongs to a study of blood T cell repertoires in COVID-19. Study-level background: There were acute and convalescent COVID-19 samples, and they came from the United States, Italy and Spain.

Adults between about 18 and 89 years of age took part from 24 US areas. The J segment lost 11 bases and the V segment lost 7 bases, leaving 8 bases of the junction unmatched. This CDR3 is 13 amino acids long. Germline CDR1 reads LNHDA; CDR2 reads SQIVND (reference sequence). The V and J genes are TRBV19 and TRBJ1-4, with 9 bases lining up with TRBD1. Sequenced material: PBMCs or T cells enriched from blood (not recorded which). The sequence came from a woman aged 50 to 60 with acute COVID-19. The CDR3 loop is CASTGQGREKLFF. CDR3 sequence (DNA): TGTGCCAGTACCGGACAGGGGAGGGAGAAACTGTTTTTT.